These 5 T cell receptor beta chains were all obtained from the same sample, sequenced in a study of tumor-infiltrating lymphocytes in primary liver carcinoma. Constant-region priming of 500 ng total RNA yielded TCR beta cDNA. Investigators got TCR beta libraries out of three nested multiplex PCR rounds, done with slightly modified ARM-PCR. Investigators reported that the first two PCR rounds, at 10 to 11 cycles each, used TRBV1-TRBV30 forward primers with a C-beta reverse primer. TCRdb re-called the multiplex PCR reads through MiXCR, storing one row per CDR3 protein. This table holds tens of thousands of distinct CDR3 sequences, over 60% found once. Joint extraction of RNA and DNA used roughly 17-32 mg of bulk tissue that was unsorted. The specimen was liver tumor tissue from sampling region 4. Subset defined: tumor region T4, right-lateral pole. These receptors came from a man aged 35-49 years with primary liver carcinoma and hepatitis B virus infection.

The CDR3 region has the DNA TGTGCCAGCTCACCACTCCCTGGGCGGACGACCTACGAGCAGTACTTC. This encodes CASSPLPGRTTYEQYF. The chain has TRBV18 and TRBJ2-7; D unresolved. Between the trimmed V and J ends, which lost 1 base and 2 bases, there was a span of 15 bases. The CDR3 has 16 residues. CDR1 is KGHSH and CDR2 is LQKENI in the germline V gene.

About this clonotype itself: An end of the junction does not agree with germline; a read error may underlie this. The gene calls are TRBV5-5 and TRBJ2-1; TRBD2 matches 8 bases. CDR3 length equals 18 residues. The germline gives CDR1 SGHKS, CDR2 YYEKEE (reference sequence). The CDR3 DNA reads TGTGCCAGCAGCTTGACTAGCGGTAGTAAACCCCCCTACAATGAGCAGTCCTTC. Its protein is CASSLTSGSKPPYNEQSF.

A word on this clonotype: A much larger clone lies one base from this, so it may be a read error. The chain uses TRBV7-9 and TRBJ1-2; D is unclear. Germline-derived CDR1 and CDR2 are SEHNR and FQNEAQ (reference sequence). The CDR3 is made up of 16 amino acids. The CDR3 bases are TGTGCCAACAGCTTATCGACTGATTACTCTTTCGCGGGCTACACCTTC. It specifies CANSLSTDYSFAGYTF.

The V call is TRBV29-1, the J call TRBJ2-3; D remains ambiguous. The V gene's germline CDR1 is SQVTM and CDR2 ANQGSEA. The CDR3 spans 11 residues. The V and J ends lost 4 bases and 4 bases respectively, with 6 bases between them. CDR3 bases: TGCAGCGTTGCTGGGGCAGATACGCAGTATTTT. Protein product: CSVAGADTQYF.

Points on this clonotype: Given the absence of the conserved phenylalanine or tryptophan at the CDR3 end, a read error is likely. The chain joins TRBV12-3 or TRBV12-4 to TRBJ1-1; D may be TRBD1 (5 bases). Trimming removed 8 bases from V and 7 bases from J, with 17 bases in between. The length of the CDR3 is 13 residues. The DNA of the CDR3 is TGTGCCAGCGGTGAGGGGCAATCGGGTGAAGCTTTCATT. Its translation: CASGEGQSGEAFI.